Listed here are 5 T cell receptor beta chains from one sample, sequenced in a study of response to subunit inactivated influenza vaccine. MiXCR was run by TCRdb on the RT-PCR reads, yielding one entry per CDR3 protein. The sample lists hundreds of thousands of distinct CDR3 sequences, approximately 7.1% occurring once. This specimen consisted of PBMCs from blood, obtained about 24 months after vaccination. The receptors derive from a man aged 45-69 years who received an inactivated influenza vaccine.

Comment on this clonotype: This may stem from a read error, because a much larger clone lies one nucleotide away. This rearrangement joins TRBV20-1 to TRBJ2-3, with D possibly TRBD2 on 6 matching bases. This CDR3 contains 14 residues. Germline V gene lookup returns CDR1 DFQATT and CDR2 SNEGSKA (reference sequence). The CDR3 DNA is TGCTGTGCTTTCTTGGGCGGGAACTCAGATACGCAGTATTTT. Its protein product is CCAFLGGNSDTQYF.

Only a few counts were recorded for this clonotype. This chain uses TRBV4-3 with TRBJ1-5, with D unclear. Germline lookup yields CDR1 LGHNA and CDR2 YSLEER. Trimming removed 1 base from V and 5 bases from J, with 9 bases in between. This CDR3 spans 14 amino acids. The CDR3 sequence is CASSQGWRDQPQHF. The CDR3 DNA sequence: TGCGCCAGCAGCCAAGGATGGCGGGATCAGCCCCAGCATTTT.

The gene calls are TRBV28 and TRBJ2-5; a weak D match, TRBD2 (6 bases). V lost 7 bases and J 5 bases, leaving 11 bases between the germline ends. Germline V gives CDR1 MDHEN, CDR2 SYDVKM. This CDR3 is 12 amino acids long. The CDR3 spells CASTREIETQYF. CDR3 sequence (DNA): TGTGCCAGCACCCGGGAGATCGAGACCCAGTACTTC.

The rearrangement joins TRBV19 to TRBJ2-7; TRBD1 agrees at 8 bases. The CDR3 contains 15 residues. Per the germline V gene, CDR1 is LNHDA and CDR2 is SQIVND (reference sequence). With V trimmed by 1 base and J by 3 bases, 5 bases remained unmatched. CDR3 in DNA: TGTGCCAGTAGTATAGCCGGGACAGGCGACTACGAGCAGTACTTC. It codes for CASSIAGTGDYEQYF.

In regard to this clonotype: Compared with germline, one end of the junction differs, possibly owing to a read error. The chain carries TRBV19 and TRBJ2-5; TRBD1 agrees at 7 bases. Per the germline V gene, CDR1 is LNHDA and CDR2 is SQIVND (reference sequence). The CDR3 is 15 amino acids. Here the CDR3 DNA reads TGTGCCAGTAGTACCAGGGACAGCAACCAAGGGACCCAGTACTTC. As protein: CASSTRDSNQGTQYF.